This T cell receptor (beta chain) was identified during a study of post-analysis software for immune sequencing data (dated by TCRdb to about 2015). Broadly, across the study: Relapsing-remitting, secondary progressive and progressive-relapsing multiple sclerosis were recorded as disease courses, and subtype annotation was lacking for some patients. Patient repertoires were compared against ten to eleven previously published healthy control repertoires from donors aged about 6 to 27 years. A subset of samples was prepared in parallel using single-end sample barcoding, then pooled and co-amplified after Illumina adapter ligation.

Library construction relied on PCR. The sequencer was an Illumina HiSeq 2500. To reduce PCR and sequencing biases, unique molecular identifiers were built into the TCR beta cDNA libraries. About 500,000 cDNA molecules were obtained for every 1 to 10 million input T cells, so each molecule roughly corresponded to one T cell. The same protocol used for the earlier healthy control dataset was applied to prepare and sequence the patient libraries. Samples belonging to the same batch were prepared together, multiplexed and sequenced on a shared HiSeq lane. Per the original workflow: MIGEC handled the raw barcoded reads, throwing out single-read molecular identifier groups before consensus assembly and CDR3 extraction. Clonotype tables were post-analysed with VDJtools, and diversity was normalized by down-sampling all datasets to the smallest sample size. In repertoire overlap clustering, CDR3 amino acid sequences, but not nucleotide sequences, were matched to correct batch-related cross-sample contamination. TCRdb trimmed the raw reads at Q25, called clones with MiXCR and kept productive beta chains. Duplicate CDR3 protein sequences are folded into a single record with the most common DNA and genes. The V and J calls come from TCRdb's annotation, not from the publication. In all, the sample holds about 160,000 distinct CDR3 sequences, and around 36% of those were seen once. 25% to 35% of the sample lies in the top ten.

This clonotype has at least ten counts. Its antigen remains unidentified. Base quality data are lacking; no much larger clone is found one base away. Results the study describes overall, beyond this receptor: Roughly 5 TRBV segments, including TRBV5-6, TRBV5-1 and TRBV20-1, were significantly more frequent in patients than controls. Direct clustering with F measure revealed strong co-clustering of samples prepared in the same batch, which led to a batch-effect correction. The multiple sclerosis patient group was slightly younger than the control group. Normalized Chao1 diversity was significantly lower in multiple sclerosis patients than controls, suggesting substantial peripheral T-cell clonal expansion.

Looking up the germline V gene (reference sequence) yields CDR1 DFQATT and CDR2 SNEGSKA. From its cysteine to its phenylalanine, the CDR3 spans 12 amino acids. Only CDR3 DNA remains: 36 bases, in frame from the first base. Trimming takes 6 bases off V and 6 bases off J; junction bases not matched to a gene: 6. The label giving this sample's time point can be read as: second blood draw from one MS patient after hematopoietic stem cell transplantation. TCR beta repertoires were profiled from peripheral blood of 10 to 15 young patients with multiple sclerosis to demonstrate the VDJtools post-analysis software. The multiple sclerosis patients were children and adolescents ranging in age from roughly 6 to 16 years.

The rearrangement combines TRBV20-1 with TRBJ2-7; the central 9 bases match TRBD1. The receptor's source is a girl aged 5 to 17 with multiple sclerosis. Donor details come from another sample of the same person, matched by shared clones. Here the sequenced sample was blood, taken after autologous hematopoietic stem cell transplantation. In nucleotides, the sequence is TGCAGTGCCACGGACAGGGGTAGCGAGCAGTACTTC. It codes for CSATDRGSEQYF.